The following is a T cell receptor (beta chain) sequence with its context. The antigen is unknown. V was trimmed by 4 bases and J by 4 bases, leaving 13 bases between them. This CDR3 region has 15 residues. Germline CDR1 SNHLY, CDR2 FYNNEI. The PCR was carried out with 60 Vbeta primers and 13 Jbeta primers. Clones were read by immunoSEQ multiplex PCR, and TCRdb kept only the in-frame ones, dropping some. The profile covers fewer than 250,000 clones, with 70% to 75% appearing a single time and approximately 5% taken by the ten largest. The data are from a study of cytomegalovirus exposure and HLA in healthy donors. The study, taken as a whole, reports: Most TCR beta V segments were productive about 87% or about 30% of the time in an earlier analysis. Rare TCR sequences predominated, though certain public TCRs were found in many donors. TCR beta V- and J-gene trimming, according to a later analysis, was linked to a missense DCLRE1C variant.

This chain connects TRBV2 to TRBJ2-2; a weak D match, TRBD2 (5 bases). The clonotype comes from a man in his thirties or forties in good health and CMV-seropositive. The sequenced sample was PBMCs. CDR3 sequence (DNA): TGTGCCAGCAGTGCTGCGGATGGGAGCACCGGGGAGCTGTTTTTT. The encoded protein is CASSAADGSTGELFF. Drawing the rest from reference TRBV2 and TRBJ2-2, the complete variable domain is EPEVTQTPSHQVTQMGQEVILRCVPISNHLYFYWYRQILGQKVEFLVSFYNNEISEKSEIFDDQFSVERPDGSNFTLKIRSTKLEDSAMYFCASSAADGSTGELFFGEGSRLTVL.